The 32 T cell receptor beta chains in this list originate from one sample, sequenced in a study of cytomegalovirus exposure and HLA in healthy donors. The study ran its PCR with 60 Vbeta and 13 Jbeta primers. Repertoires were generated with immunoSEQ multiplex PCR, while TCRdb's copy carries only in-frame clones and drops some. Among about 110,000 clones listed, about 16% were seen once. The sample comprised PBMCs. These receptors were collected from a female donor in good health and CMV-seronegative.

The sample holds one count of this clone. CDR3 DNA: TGTGCCAGCAGCTTTGGAGATCCCGGGGAGCTGTTTTTT. It codes for CASSFGDPGELFF. The V and J genes are TRBV11-3 and TRBJ2-2; D is undetermined. The CDR3 contains 13 residues. CDR1 and CDR2 from the germline V gene are SGHNT and YENEEA. Trimming stripped 3 bases from V and 6 bases from J, with 8 bases between.

This chain uses TRBV14 with TRBJ2-7; D may be TRBD1 (6 bases). Trimming cost V 1 base and J 6 bases, with 10 bases left between them. This CDR3 is 13 amino acids long. CDR1 SGHDN and CDR2 FVKESK come from the germline V gene. The DNA for the CDR3 is TGTGCCAGCAGCCAAGGGGGGCTGGCCGAGCAGTACTTC. Amino acid sequence: CASSQGGLAEQYF.

The chain is built from TRBV11-2 and TRBJ2-2; possible D gene TRBD2, 6 bases. This CDR3 has 14 amino acids. Germline V gene lookup returns CDR1 SGHAT and CDR2 FQNNGV. The CDR3, as DNA: TGTGCAACCGGGGCGGGGCCGAACACCGGGGAGCTGTTTTTT. Amino acids: CATGAGPNTGELFF. The variable domain in full, with the rest retrieved from reference TRBV11-2 and TRBJ2-2, is EAGVAQSPRYKIIEKRQSVAFWCNPISGHATLYWYQQILGQGPKLLIQFQNNGVVDDSQLPKDRFSAERLKGVDSTLKIQPAKLEDSAVYLCATGAGPNTGELFFGEGSRLTVL.

This clone has just a few counts. The chain has TRBV15 and TRBJ1-2; TRBD1 is a possible D gene (5 bases). The CDR3 length is 15 residues. V was shortened by 1 base and J by 4 bases, with 13 bases between the two germline ends. Germline V gene lookup returns CDR1 LNHNV and CDR2 YYDKDF (reference sequence). The CDR3: CATSRGEGRTYGYTF. The CDR3 region has the DNA TGTGCCACCAGCAGAGGAGAGGGGAGGACCTATGGCTACACCTTC.

This clone occurred a few times. V usage is TRBV5-4 and J usage is TRBJ1-2, with TRBD1 identical over 11 bases. The CDR3 spans 14 residues. Germline-derived CDR1 and CDR2 are SGHNT and YYREEE (reference sequence). Unmatched junction bases numbered 3, after V lost 4 bases and J lost 4 bases. The chain's CDR3 is CASSKGQGGYGYTF. CDR3 nucleotide sequence: TGTGCCAGCAGCAAGGGACAGGGGGGCTATGGCTACACCTTC.

As to this clone: Relative to the germline gene, one junction end is altered; a read error may explain this. The chain employs TRBV28 and TRBJ2-2, with a tentative D call TRBD1 (5 bases). The germline CDR1 and CDR2 sequences are MDHEN and SYDVKM. The CDR3 is 17 amino acids. Here the CDR3 reads CASSLSDTRLGTRELFF. In DNA form, the CDR3 reads TGTGCCAGCAGTTTATCGGACACGCGGCTGGGCACCAGGGAGCTGTTTTTT.

This clone was found a few times. The chain has TRBV4-3 and TRBJ1-1; weak D call: TRBD1 (6 bases). Trimming removed 0 bases at V and 1 base at J, with 18 bases between. Germline assignment: CDR1 LGHNA and CDR2 YSLEER. The CDR3 covers 18 residues. CDR3 sequence reads: CASSQEEIRGKRNTEAFF. CDR3 nucleotides: TGCGCCAGCAGCCAAGAAGAGATCAGGGGTAAGAGGAACACTGAAGCTTTCTTT.

This clone was observed a few times. The chain is built from TRBV5-1 and TRBJ2-1, with 8 bases aligning to TRBD1. V gave up 4 bases and J gave up 0 bases; unmatched junction bases: 3. Germline loops: CDR1 SGHRS, CDR2 YFSETQ. This CDR3 region has 15 residues. The CDR3 DNA follows: TGCGCCAGCAGCGTACAGGGGGACTCCTACAATGAGCAGTTCTTC. This gives the protein CASSVQGDSYNEQFF.

The sample holds a few counts of this clone. The chain carries TRBV10-3 and TRBJ2-7; D possibly corresponds to TRBD1 (6 bases). Trimming shortened V by 5 bases and J by 4 bases, and 9 bases separated the two germline ends. CDR3 size: 12 residues. CDR1 is ENHRY and CDR2 is SYGVKD in the germline V gene. The CDR3 sequence is CAISSDSYEQYF. The CDR3 DNA follows: TGTGCCATCAGTTCGGACAGTTACGAGCAGTACTTC.

The chain employs TRBV4-3 and TRBJ1-2, with D possibly being TRBD1 (5 bases). There are 15 residues in the CDR3. CDR1 is LGHNA, CDR2 YSLEER, per germline. V lost 2 bases and J lost 8, with 18 bases in between. The CDR3 DNA sequence: TGCGCCAGCAGCCAATCGGGGACTGCTAAAGGCGGCTACACCTTC. This translates into CASSQSGTAKGGYTF.

The sample holds a few counts of this clone. The rearrangement joins TRBV2 to TRBJ2-6; unclear D gene. V was shortened by 5 bases and J by 2 bases, with 10 bases between the two germline ends. Germline V gene lookup returns CDR1 SNHLY and CDR2 FYNNEI. This CDR3 comprises 15 residues. The CDR3 DNA reads as TGTGCCAGCAGTATACAGTTTCCTGGGGCCAACGTCCTGACTTTC. Translation gives CASSIQFPGANVLTF. Variable domain in full (rest from reference TRBV2 and TRBJ2-6): EPEVTQTPSHQVTQMGQEVILRCVPISNHLYFYWYRQILGQKVEFLVSFYNNEISEKSEIFDDQFSVERPDGSNFTLKIRSTKLEDSAMYFCASSIQFPGANVLTFGAGSRLTVL.

This chain connects TRBV5-1 to TRBJ2-3; unclear D gene. CDR3 size: 13 residues. Trimming cost V 2 bases and J 0 bases, with 4 bases left between them. Germline lookup yields CDR1 SGHRS and CDR2 YFSETQ. CDR3 in amino acids: CASSFESTDTQYF. DNA of the CDR3: TGCGCCAGCAGCTTTGAGAGCACAGATACGCAGTATTTT.

This clone turned up a few times. The chain is built from TRBV9 and TRBJ1-1; D ambiguous. Germline V gene data show CDR1 as SGDLS and CDR2 as YYNGEE. Trimming removed 0 bases at V and 0 bases at J, with 15 bases between. The CDR3 has 17 amino acids. CDR3 sequence: CASSVDGSYTMNTEAFF. In nucleotides, the CDR3 is TGTGCCAGCAGCGTAGATGGCAGTTATACGATGAACACTGAAGCTTTCTTT.

Points on this clone: The same CDR3 is also encoded by other DNA sequences in this sample. The chain links TRBV19 to TRBJ2-7; 8 nucleotides line up with TRBD1. Germline V CDR1 and CDR2: LNHDA, SQIVND (reference sequence). There are 15 residues in the CDR3. V dropped 4 bases and J dropped 2; count of bases not matched to a gene: 7. The CDR3 DNA is TGTGCCAGTAGTACGACAGGGGCAGCGACCTACGAGCAGTACTTC. This translates into CASSTTGAATYEQYF.

The rearrangement joins TRBV18 to TRBJ2-3, with 9 bases that match TRBD1. This CDR3 has 16 amino acids. V gave up 0 bases and J gave up 6 bases; unmatched junction bases: 7. Looked up from germline, CDR1 is KGHSH and CDR2 is LQKENI. The CDR3: CASSPPGQGLVDTQYF. The CDR3 DNA follows: TGTGCCAGCTCACCACCGGGACAGGGTTTAGTGGATACGCAGTATTTT.

The chain employs TRBV5-1 and TRBJ2-6, with D perhaps TRBD1 (7 bases). Germline assignment: CDR1 SGHRS and CDR2 YFSETQ. Trimming left V 4 bases short and J 4 bases short, with 18 bases between. This CDR3 is 17 amino acids long. The CDR3 DNA follows: TGCGCCAGCAGCCGGCGTGGAGGGGGCTCCGGGGCCAACGTCCTGACTTTC. Translating it yields CASSRRGGGSGANVLTF.

This chain links TRBV10-2 with TRBJ2-2, with TRBD2 matching over 8 bases. Losses at the gene ends were 6 bases for V and 5 bases for J; bases not matched to a gene: 8. CDR1 WSHSY and CDR2 SAAADI come from the germline V gene. This CDR3 is built from 15 residues. CDR3 in amino acids: CASRWNSGVTGELFF. DNA for the CDR3: TGCGCCAGCAGGTGGAATAGCGGGGTTACCGGGGAGCTGTTTTTT.

This clone has only a few counts. The chain combines TRBV5-4 with TRBJ2-1; 9 nucleotides agree with TRBD2. Unmatched junction bases numbered 6, after V lost 0 bases and J lost 8 bases. Germline V gene sequence: CDR1 SGHNT, CDR2 YYREEE (reference sequence). CDR3 length: 15 amino acids. CDR3 sequence (DNA): TGTGCCAGCAGCTTGGGGACTAGCGTGGGGGATGAGCAGTTCTTC. Translating it yields CASSLGTSVGDEQFF.

This clone was picked up a small number of times. The J gene is TRBJ1-2, the V gene TRBV15; tentative D call: TRBD1 (5 bases). The germline gives CDR1 LNHNV, CDR2 YYDKDF (reference sequence). Trimming stripped 0 bases from V and 0 bases from J, with 11 bases between. The CDR3 runs 16 residues. CDR3 amino acids: CATSRDRGGTNYGYTF. CDR3 bases: TGTGCCACCAGCAGAGATCGCGGGGGAACTAACTATGGCTACACCTTC.

This clone was observed a handful of times. The rearrangement links TRBV6-5 to TRBJ2-7; perhaps TRBD2 as D (6 bases). The germline gives CDR1 MNHEY, CDR2 SVGAGI. V gave up 11 bases and J gave up 0 bases, with 17 bases separating them. CDR3 length equals 14 residues. The CDR3 DNA follows: TGTGCCGCGGGGTCCCTTTCGAGCTCCTACGAGCAGTACTTC. Translating gives CAAGSLSSSYEQYF.

This clone has just a few counts. The chain has TRBV2 and TRBJ1-4; D may be TRBD1 (6 bases). The CDR3 is made up of 15 amino acids. The ends were cut back, 6 bases at V and 0 bases at J, with 11 bases in the middle. Germline assignment: CDR1 SNHLY and CDR2 FYNNEI. The CDR3 spells CASSADSATNEKLFF. CDR3 nucleotides: TGTGCCAGCAGCGCGGACAGTGCAACTAATGAAAAACTGTTTTTT.

This clone was picked up a small number of times. The chain has TRBV9 and TRBJ2-7; 7 positions match TRBD2. This CDR3 is built from 14 residues. Germline V gene data show CDR1 as SGDLS and CDR2 as YYNGEE. V lost 2 bases and J lost 4; bases outside the gene matches: 6. In DNA form, the CDR3 reads TGTGCCAGCAGCGTGACTAGCACAACATACGAGCAGTACTTC. It is translated as CASSVTSTTYEQYF.

About this clone itself: Germline and junction disagree at one end, which may indicate a read error. The chain combines TRBV7-9 with TRBJ1-2, with 8 bases that match TRBD1. The CDR3 runs 11 residues. CDR1 and CDR2 from the germline V gene are SEHNR and FQNEAQ (reference sequence). The CDR3 DNA is TGTGCCAGCAGACGACAGGGGCTGATCGCCTTC. Translating gives CASRRQGLIAF.

This clone was seen a few times. V gene TRBV6-1 combines with J gene TRBJ1-6; no clear D. The CDR3 spans 15 residues. Germline CDR1 reads MNHNS; CDR2 reads SASEGT. V was cut by 3 bases and J by 5 bases, with 11 bases left in between. The CDR3 DNA reads as TGTGCCAGCAGTGATGGTAACAGTAATAATTCACCCCTCCACTTT. It codes for CASSDGNSNNSPLHF.

The V and J genes are TRBV30 and TRBJ1-2; D not certain. The germline CDR1 and CDR2 sequences are GTSNPN and SVGIG (reference sequence). The V end was cut by 5 bases, the J end by 5 bases, with 24 bases between. CDR3 length: 16 amino acids. The DNA for the CDR3 is TGTGCCTGGGCCACACCAGCGGTCAACGAACGATATGGCTACACCTTC. This encodes CAWATPAVNERYGYTF. The full variable domain, in which reference TRBV30 and TRBJ1-2 provide the parts outside the CDR3, is SQTIHQWPATLVQPVGSPLSLECTVEGTSNPNLYWYRQAAGRGLQLLFYSVGIGQISSEVPQNLSASRPQDRQFILSSKKLLLSDSGFYLCAWATPAVNERYGYTFGSGTRLTVV.

This sequence joins TRBV7-2 and TRBJ1-4, with 8 bases that match TRBD1. The CDR3 consists of 13 residues. Germline V lookup: CDR1 SGHTA, CDR2 FQGNSA. V trimming: 5 bases; J trimming: 5 bases; junction bases outside the gene matches: 1. CDR3 nucleotides: TGTGCCAGCAGCAGGACAGGGAATGAAAAACTGTTTTTT. Protein product: CASSRTGNEKLFF.

The chain's CDR3 is CASSLAGVEQFF. The DNA for the CDR3 is TGTGCCAGCAGCTTGGCAGGGGTGGAGCAGTTCTTC. The genes are TRBV5-4 and TRBJ2-1, with a tentative D call TRBD1 (6 bases). The V gene's germline CDR1 is SGHNT and CDR2 YYREEE (reference sequence). The CDR3 length is 12 residues. V shed 0 bases and J shed 10 bases, with 8 bases lying between them.

This clone was counted between two and nine times. The V gene is TRBV13, the J gene TRBJ2-7; 9 bases are a match to TRBD2. The V segment lost 3 bases and the J segment 3 bases; nucleotides outside the gene matches: 9. The germline V gene has CDR1 PRHDT and CDR2 FYEKMQ (reference sequence). This CDR3 is built from 16 residues. The CDR3 DNA reads as TGTGCCAGCAGCTTGTCCCCTAAGACTAGCGGCTACGAGCAGTACTTC. Amino acids: CASSLSPKTSGYEQYF.

The chain links TRBV11-2 to TRBJ2-5; 9 bases line up with TRBD1. The CDR3 consists of 15 residues. Losses at the gene ends were 5 bases for V and 4 bases for J; bases not matched to a gene: 8. Germline V gene lookup returns CDR1 SGHAT and CDR2 FQNNGV. CDR3 DNA: TGTGCCAGCAGCCACTCCCCGGACAGGGGAGAGACCCAGTACTTC. Translating gives CASSHSPDRGETQYF.

This clone has only a few counts. The V call is TRBV30, the J call TRBJ1-3; D unresolved. The V gene's germline CDR1 is GTSNPN and CDR2 SVGIG (reference sequence). V dropped 3 bases and J dropped 3 bases, with 9 bases sitting between them. There are 13 residues in the CDR3. CDR3 nucleotides: TGTGCCTGGAGCATTGGCAATGGAAACACCATATATTTT. Its protein product is CAWSIGNGNTIYF.

This clone was counted only a few times. The gene calls are TRBV5-1 and TRBJ2-2; D might be TRBD1 (6 bases). This CDR3 region has 15 residues. Germline V CDR1 and CDR2: SGHRS, YFSETQ. V shed 0 bases and J shed 7 bases, with 13 bases lying between them. CDR3 nucleotides: TGCGCCAGCAGCTTGGGATCAGGGGCCGGCGGGGAGCTGTTTTTT. It specifies CASSLGSGAGGELFF.

In its sample, this clone was seen a few times. V gene TRBV10-2 combines with J gene TRBJ2-1, with TRBD2 matching 9 bases. Germline CDR1 is WSHSY and CDR2 is SAAADI. This CDR3 spans 14 amino acids. The V and J ends lost 8 bases and 0 bases, in that order; junction bases with no gene match: 2. CDR3 coding DNA: TGCGCCAGCCGCGGGGGGGCCTCCTACAATGAGCAGTTCTTC. Residues: CASRGGASYNEQFF.